What follows are 31 T cell receptor beta chains derived from one specimen sequenced in a study of blood T cell repertoires in COVID-19. Some clones are missing from TCRdb's copy, which holds only in-frame ones; the method was immunoSEQ multiplex PCR. In the table there are 150,000 to 200,000 clones, 80% to 90% of which are singletons. Material: peripheral blood. The source is a man between 65 and 80 years old with active or convalescent COVID-19.

The chain couples TRBV30 to TRBJ1-4; 8 bases are shared with TRBD1. Trimming removed 0 bases from V and 0 bases from J; junction bases left unmatched: 3. Per germline, CDR1 GTSNPN and CDR2 SVGIG (reference sequence). This CDR3 is 16 amino acids long. The CDR3 sequence: CAWSVGQGATNEKLFF. CDR3 DNA: TGTGCCTGGAGTGTAGGACAGGGAGCAACTAATGAAAAACTGTTTTTT.

The rearrangement joins TRBV6-5 to TRBJ2-7; a possible D gene is TRBD2 (5 bases). Trimming stripped 0 bases from V and 0 bases from J, with 9 bases between. Germline lookup yields CDR1 MNHEY and CDR2 SVGAGI. There are 15 residues in the CDR3. CDR3 sequence (DNA): TGTGCCAGCAGTTACTCAGACGGGATCTCCTACGAGCAGTACTTC. It codes for CASSYSDGISYEQYF.

The chain has TRBV14 and TRBJ2-1; the D gene is possibly TRBD1 (6 bases). The V end was cut by 5 bases, the J end by 7 bases, with 18 bases between. Germline loops: CDR1 SGHDN, CDR2 FVKESK. The CDR3 has 15 amino acids. CDR3 protein: CASSNPGTRTNEQFF. In nucleotides, the CDR3 is TGTGCCAGCAGCAACCCCGGGACACGAACTAATGAGCAGTTCTTC.

The rearrangement joins TRBV7-2 to TRBJ2-7; TRBD1 matches at 8 bases. V lost 6 bases and J lost 5; bases outside the gene matches: 12. This CDR3 has 15 residues. Germline-derived CDR1 and CDR2 are SGHTA and FQGNSA. The CDR3 protein is CASSYITGGSDEQYF. The CDR3 DNA is TGTGCCAGCAGTTATATAACAGGGGGTAGTGACGAGCAGTACTTC.

The chain carries TRBV27 and TRBJ2-1; 7 positions agree with TRBD1. V gave up 5 bases and J gave up 7 bases; unmatched junction bases: 11. The CDR3 runs to 15 residues. Germline V gives CDR1 MNHEY, CDR2 SMNVEV (reference sequence). CDR3 sequence: CASSPRTGFTNEQFF. The CDR3 DNA sequence: TGTGCCAGCAGTCCGCGGACAGGCTTCACTAATGAGCAGTTCTTC.

The chain employs TRBV19 and TRBJ2-3; TRBD2 aligns across 15 bases. The germline V gene has CDR1 LNHDA and CDR2 SQIVND (reference sequence). The CDR3 contains 24 residues. The V and J ends lost 3 bases and 2 bases, in that order; junction bases with no gene match: 24. Here the CDR3 reads CASSIRGPTPGLAGGQVVTDTQYF. In nucleotides, the CDR3 is TGTGCCAGTAGTATCCGAGGTCCCACTCCGGGACTAGCGGGGGGCCAAGTCGTCACAGATACGCAGTATTTT.

The chain links TRBV5-1 to TRBJ1-4; D is unclear. CDR1 and CDR2 (germline): SGHRS, YFSETQ. CDR3 length: 16 residues. V gave up 4 bases and J gave up 5 bases, with 18 bases separating them. For the CDR3, the DNA is TGCGCCAGCAGCCCCCGAGCCTGGGCAGAAAATGAAAAACTGTTTTTT. This gives the protein CASSPRAWAENEKLFF.

This clone has just a few counts. The gene calls are TRBV7-2 and TRBJ1-2; 8 bases are shared with TRBD1. The junction had 12 bases not matched to a gene; V was cut back by 4 bases and J by 5 bases. The CDR3 spans 16 residues. Per the germline V gene, CDR1 is SGHTA and CDR2 is FQGNSA. This chain's CDR3 is CASSSRRDRGVYGYTF. The CDR3 DNA follows: TGTGCCAGCAGCTCCCGGCGCGACAGGGGCGTTTATGGCTACACCTTC.

V gene TRBV15 combines with J gene TRBJ1-1; 7 nucleotides line up with TRBD1. The CDR3 runs 14 residues. The germline V gene has CDR1 LNHNV and CDR2 YYDKDF (reference sequence). Germline trimming cut 4 bases from V and 2 bases from J; bases unmatched to any gene: 4. The CDR3: CATSIGTANTEAFF. In DNA, the CDR3 is TGTGCCACCAGCATTGGGACAGCTAACACTGAAGCTTTCTTT.

The rearrangement links TRBV5-1 to TRBJ2-3; D is ambiguous. Germline values: CDR1 SGHRS, CDR2 YFSETQ. The CDR3 totals 13 residues. The ends were cut back, 4 bases at V and 4 bases at J, with 10 bases in the middle. The CDR3 is CASSVELADTQYF. CDR3 in DNA: TGCGCCAGCAGCGTGGAGTTAGCAGATACGCAGTATTTT.

The genes are TRBV2 and TRBJ1-2, with 7 bases lining up with TRBD1. Germline CDR1 is SNHLY and CDR2 is FYNNEI. This CDR3 contains 12 residues. Losses at the gene ends were 9 bases for V and 4 bases for J; bases not matched to a gene: 5. For the CDR3, the DNA is TGTGCCAGAAGAGACAGGGCCTATGGCTACACCTTC. It is translated as CARRDRAYGYTF. The variable domain in full, with the rest retrieved from reference TRBV2 and TRBJ1-2, is EPEVTQTPSHQVTQMGQEVILRCVPISNHLYFYWYRQILGQKVEFLVSFYNNEISEKSEIFDDQFSVERPDGSNFTLKIRSTKLEDSAMYFCARRDRAYGYTFGSGTRLTVV.

This clone was seen a single time. J is TRBJ2-1 and V is TRBV5-5, with 14 bases fitting TRBD2. Germline V gene lookup returns CDR1 SGHKS and CDR2 YYEKEE (reference sequence). The ends lost 1 base at V and 3 bases at J; junction bases unmatched: 6. The CDR3 covers 18 residues. The CDR3 coding sequence is TGTGCCAGCAGCTTGAGGGGACTAGCGGGGGCCGACTACAATGAGCAGTTCTTC. Translated: CASSLRGLAGADYNEQFF.

This clone appeared a few times. V usage is TRBV6-6 and J usage is TRBJ1-2, with D unresolved. V was cut by 5 bases and J by 8 bases, with 9 bases left in between. CDR1 is MNHNY, CDR2 SVGAGI, per germline (reference sequence). The CDR3 has 11 residues. This chain's CDR3 is CASSPVVGYTF. The CDR3, as DNA: TGTGCCAGCAGTCCGGTAGTCGGCTACACCTTC.

The V and J genes are TRBV28 and TRBJ2-4, with TRBD2 identical over 15 bases. V was pared by 2 bases and J by 1 base, with 3 bases of the junction left unmatched. The CDR3 sequence is 18 residues long. Germline V gene lookup returns CDR1 MDHEN and CDR2 SYDVKM. The CDR3 loop reads CASSLGLAGGRAKNIQYF. CDR3 DNA: TGTGCCAGCAGTTTAGGACTAGCGGGGGGGCGGGCCAAAAACATTCAGTACTTC.

This rearrangement joins TRBV19 to TRBJ2-5; 7 bases map to TRBD1. The germline gives CDR1 LNHDA, CDR2 SQIVND (reference sequence). The J segment lost 4 bases and the V segment lost 11 bases, leaving 7 bases of the junction unmatched. The CDR3 loop spans 12 amino acids. The CDR3 is CASRGQGETQYF. The DNA of the CDR3 is TGTGCCTCAAGGGGGCAGGGAGAGACCCAGTACTTC.

The CDR3 DNA follows: TGTGCCACTATTTATAGGGGGACAGGGTCGTCAGAAGCTTTCTTT. Protein: CATIYRGTGSSEAFF. This chain uses TRBV6-5 with TRBJ1-1, with TRBD1 identical over 9 bases. The germline gives CDR1 MNHEY, CDR2 SVGAGI. The CDR3 runs 15 residues. Unmatched junction bases numbered 17, after V lost 10 bases and J lost 8 bases.

The rearrangement joins TRBV7-8 to TRBJ2-1; D might be TRBD1 (6 bases). The V gene lost 5 bases and the J gene lost 8 bases, with 22 bases spanning the gap. Per the germline V gene, CDR1 is SGHVS and CDR2 is FQNEAQ. The CDR3 sequence is 16 residues long. CDR3 sequence reads: CASSIAGTPSGHEQFF. The CDR3 region has the DNA TGTGCCAGCAGCATCGCCGGGACACCGTCCGGACATGAGCAGTTCTTC. Full variable domain (missing parts from reference TRBV7-8 and TRBJ2-1): GAGVSQSPRYKVAKRGQDVALRCDPISGHVSLFWYQQALGQGPEFLTYFQNEAQLDKSGLPSDRFFAERPEGSVSTLKIQRTQQEDSAVYLCASSIAGTPSGHEQFFGPGTRLTVL.

CDR3 loop: CASSLVISWATPLNTEAFF. The CDR3 bases are TGTGCCAGCAGTTTGGTCATCTCGTGGGCTACTCCCCTGAACACTGAAGCTTTCTTT. This chain joins TRBV28 and TRBJ1-1, with D uncertain. In germline, CDR1 is MDHEN, CDR2 SYDVKM. The V and J ends lost 3 bases and 0 bases respectively, with 23 bases between them. CDR3 length equals 19 residues.

The rearrangement uses TRBV4-3 and TRBJ1-2; 8 bases map to TRBD1. V gave up 2 bases and J gave up 6 bases; unmatched junction bases: 5. Germline V CDR1 and CDR2: LGHNA, YSLEER. CDR3 length equals 14 residues. The CDR3: CASSQFGQGDGYTF. CDR3 nucleotides: TGCGCCAGCAGCCAATTCGGACAGGGAGATGGCTACACCTTC.

This rearrangement joins TRBV19 to TRBJ1-1; 7 bases are shared with TRBD1. The J segment lost 1 base and the V segment lost 9 bases, leaving 8 bases of the junction unmatched. The CDR3 covers 14 residues. CDR1 LNHDA and CDR2 SQIVND come from the germline V gene (reference sequence). The CDR3: CASRRQGPNTEAFF. The CDR3, as DNA: TGTGCCAGCCGGCGACAGGGTCCGAACACTGAAGCTTTCTTT.

The rearrangement uses TRBV9 and TRBJ1-2, with TRBD1 matching over 7 bases. Germline CDR1 SGDLS, CDR2 YYNGEE. With V trimmed by 5 bases and J by 4 bases, 11 bases remained unmatched. The CDR3 is made up of 15 amino acids. CDR3 in amino acids: CASSDEGADSYGYTF. The CDR3 nucleotides read TGTGCCAGCAGTGATGAGGGGGCTGATTCCTATGGCTACACCTTC.

The chain links TRBV19 to TRBJ2-1; D not resolved. V lost 4 bases and J 9 bases, leaving 13 bases between the germline ends. CDR1 and CDR2 (germline): LNHDA, SQIVND (reference sequence). The CDR3 spans 13 residues. CDR3 coding DNA: TGTGCCAGTAGTACCCCCGGTCTGGTTGAGCAGTTCTTC. As protein: CASSTPGLVEQFF.

The genes are TRBV7-2 and TRBJ2-5; TRBD1 is a possible D gene (5 bases). Trimming pared 0 bases from V and 4 bases from J, leaving 9 bases between. The CDR3 contains 14 residues. CDR1 SGHTA and CDR2 FQGNSA come from the germline V gene. CDR3 region: CASSLAPGLETQYF. The CDR3 nucleotides are TGTGCCAGCAGCTTAGCGCCAGGGTTAGAGACCCAGTACTTC.

V is TRBV21-1 and J is TRBJ2-5; TRBD1, as called in the table, went unchecked against the DNA. TRBV21-1 is recorded as a pseudogene. The CDR3 is made up of 11 amino acids. CDR3 protein: CASRDSKTQYF. CDR3 nucleotides: TGTGCCAGCAGAGACAGTAAGACCCAGTACTTC.

This clone was detected once. The V call is TRBV15, the J call TRBJ2-1; TRBD2 matches 13 bases. Trimming at V came to 2 bases and at J to 9 bases, leaving 16 bases not matched to a gene. The CDR3 is 19 residues long. Germline-derived CDR1 and CDR2 are LNHNV and YYDKDF (reference sequence). The CDR3 here is CATSRSEKLLAGGTGEQFF. The CDR3 nucleotides read TGTGCCACCAGCAGATCTGAAAAGCTACTAGCGGGAGGGACCGGTGAGCAGTTCTTC.

This chain links TRBV3-1 (or the pseudogene TRBV3-2) with TRBJ2-5; D is unresolved. CDR1 is LGHDT and CDR2 is YNNKEL in the germline V gene (reference sequence). The CDR3 has 13 residues. Trimming stripped 1 base from V and 2 bases from J, with 5 bases between. CDR3 sequence reads: CASSQVLQETQYF. The CDR3 DNA sequence: TGTGCCAGCAGCCAAGTACTACAAGAGACCCAGTACTTC.

This clone occurred a few times. As DNA, the CDR3 is TGCGCCAGCAGTCACGGGACAAAACAAGAGACCCAGTACTTC. It specifies CASSHGTKQETQYF. The J gene is TRBJ2-5, the V gene TRBV5-1; the D gene is possibly TRBD1 (6 bases). Germline loops: CDR1 SGHRS, CDR2 YFSETQ. The CDR3 runs to 14 residues. Trimming took off 5 bases at V and 2 bases at J, with 13 bases between the two ends.

V gene TRBV2 combines with J gene TRBJ2-3; perhaps TRBD1 as D (5 bases). The germline gives CDR1 SNHLY, CDR2 FYNNEI. This CDR3 has 14 residues. The V end was cut by 8 bases, the J end by 1 base, with 13 bases between. CDR3 region: CASGEQARTDTQYF. DNA of the CDR3: TGTGCCAGCGGGGAACAGGCCCGCACAGATACGCAGTATTTT.

The chain combines TRBV6-5 with TRBJ2-1; TRBD2 matches at 7 bases. V trimming: 4 bases; J trimming: 10 bases; junction bases outside the gene matches: 7. Germline lookup yields CDR1 MNHEY and CDR2 SVGAGI. The length of the CDR3 is 13 residues. CDR3 amino acids: CASSSPRLAEQFF. CDR3 bases: TGTGCCAGCAGTTCCCCCCGACTAGCCGAGCAGTTCTTC.

This clone was recorded a few times. The chain carries TRBV14 and TRBJ2-1; D not certain. The V gene lost 0 bases and the J gene lost 2 bases, with 2 bases spanning the gap. The CDR3 loop spans 13 amino acids. Germline V gene data show CDR1 as SGHDN and CDR2 as FVKESK. The CDR3 reads CASSQDAYNEQFF. The CDR3 DNA reads TGTGCCAGCAGCCAAGACGCCTACAATGAGCAGTTCTTC.

The V and J genes are TRBV7-9 and TRBJ2-1, with 7 bases identical to TRBD1. V lost 1 base and J lost 3; bases outside the gene matches: 3. The CDR3 sequence is 15 residues long. Germline-derived CDR1 and CDR2 are SEHNR and FQNEAQ (reference sequence). The CDR3 sequence: CASSLGTGVYNEQFF. The CDR3 nucleotides read TGTGCCAGCAGCTTAGGCACAGGGGTCTACAATGAGCAGTTCTTC. Combining the CDR3 with reference TRBV7-9 and TRBJ2-1 gives the whole variable domain DTGVSQNPRHKITKRGQNVTFRCDPISEHNRLYWYRQTLGQGPEFLTYFQNEAQLEKSRLLSDRFSAERPKGSFSTLEIQRTEQGDSAMYLCASSLGTGVYNEQFFGPGTRLTVL.